A single sample gave rise to the 8 T cell receptor beta chains below, sequenced in a study of blood T cell repertoires in COVID-19. Clones were sequenced by immunoSEQ multiplex PCR, and TCRdb holds only the in-frame ones, with some missing. This sample has 470,000 or so clones; around nine tenths occur once, and the top ten carry about 4.3%. Sequenced sample: peripheral blood. Receptors were obtained from a woman in her twenties or thirties with acute or convalescent COVID-19.

V is TRBV2 and J is TRBJ1-4, with D maybe TRBD1 (5 bases). Trimming shortened V by 4 bases and J by 5 bases, and 11 bases separated the two germline ends. The CDR3 runs to 14 residues. CDR1 is SNHLY and CDR2 is FYNNEI in the germline V gene. The DNA of the CDR3 is TGTGCCAGCAGTGTGGGGCGCGGAAATGAAAAACTGTTTTTT. This codes for CASSVGRGNEKLFF.

V is TRBV12-5 and J is TRBJ2-3, with TRBD2 identical over 9 bases. CDR1 and CDR2 (germline): LGHNT, FRNRAP. The CDR3 is made up of 15 amino acids. The trim removed 6 bases at V and 2 bases at J, leaving 6 bases unmatched. For the CDR3, the DNA is TGTGCTAGTGGCCGCGGGGGGGCCTACACAGATACGCAGTATTTT. It encodes CASGRGGAYTDTQYF. Filled out from reference TRBV12-5 and TRBJ2-3, the complete variable domain reads DARVTQTPRHKVTEMGQEVTMRCQPILGHNTVFWYRQTMMQGLELLAYFRNRAPLDDSGMPKDRFSAEMPDATLATLKIQPSEPRDSAVYFCASGRGGAYTDTQYFGPGTRLTVL.

The chain combines TRBV5-4 with TRBJ1-6; D ambiguous. With 1 base removed from V and 9 bases from J, the gap between germline ends came to 17 bases. Germline CDR1 SGHNT, CDR2 YYREEE (reference sequence). The CDR3 loop spans 16 amino acids. CDR3 amino acids: CASSLSEGIRSSPLHF. The CDR3 DNA reads as TGTGCCAGCAGCTTGTCGGAGGGTATCCGCTCTTCACCCCTCCACTTT.

V usage is TRBV5-5 and J usage is TRBJ1-1; TRBD1 might be the D (6 bases). The V end was cut by 5 bases, the J end by 0 bases, with 14 bases between. Looked up from germline, CDR1 is SGHKS and CDR2 is YYEKEE (reference sequence). This CDR3 comprises 15 residues. In DNA, the CDR3 is TGTGCCAGCAGGTGGACCGGGACATTGAACACTGAAGCTTTCTTT. The encoded protein is CASRWTGTLNTEAFF.

The chain couples TRBV10-3 to TRBJ1-3, with D possibly being TRBD1 (6 bases). There are 13 residues in the CDR3. CDR1 is ENHRY and CDR2 is SYGVKD in the germline V gene. V lost 9 bases to trimming and J lost 7 bases, with 16 bases between them. The CDR3 reads CAIHGPDRNTIYF. In DNA, the CDR3 is TGTGCCATTCATGGACCAGACAGGAACACCATATATTTT.

The chain employs TRBV15 and TRBJ2-2, with D maybe TRBD2 (6 bases). The CDR3 sequence is 15 residues long. V lost 2 bases, J lost 5 bases, and 12 bases lay in between. Germline-derived CDR1 and CDR2 are LNHNV and YYDKDF (reference sequence). The CDR3 protein is CATSRSSVGTGELFF. As DNA, the CDR3 is TGTGCCACCAGCAGATCTAGCGTTGGTACCGGGGAGCTGTTTTTT.

V and J are TRBV5-1 and TRBJ2-7; 9 nucleotides match TRBD2. CDR1 is SGHRS and CDR2 is YFSETQ in the germline V gene. V shed 1 base and J 2 bases; nucleotides not matched to a gene: 10. This CDR3 region has 17 residues. As DNA, the CDR3 is TGCGCCAGCAGCTTGTACGGCGGGGGGGATACCGCCTACGAGCAGTACTTC. It translates to CASSLYGGGDTAYEQYF.

The rearrangement links TRBV6-1 to TRBJ2-1; 10 positions match TRBD1. The junction had 11 bases not matched to a gene; V was cut back by 1 base and J by 5 bases. The CDR3 length is 18 residues. Germline V gene data show CDR1 as MNHNS and CDR2 as SASEGT. The CDR3 region is CASSEDIWDRGGDNEQFF. The CDR3 DNA reads as TGTGCCAGCAGTGAAGATATTTGGGACAGGGGTGGGGACAATGAGCAGTTCTTC.